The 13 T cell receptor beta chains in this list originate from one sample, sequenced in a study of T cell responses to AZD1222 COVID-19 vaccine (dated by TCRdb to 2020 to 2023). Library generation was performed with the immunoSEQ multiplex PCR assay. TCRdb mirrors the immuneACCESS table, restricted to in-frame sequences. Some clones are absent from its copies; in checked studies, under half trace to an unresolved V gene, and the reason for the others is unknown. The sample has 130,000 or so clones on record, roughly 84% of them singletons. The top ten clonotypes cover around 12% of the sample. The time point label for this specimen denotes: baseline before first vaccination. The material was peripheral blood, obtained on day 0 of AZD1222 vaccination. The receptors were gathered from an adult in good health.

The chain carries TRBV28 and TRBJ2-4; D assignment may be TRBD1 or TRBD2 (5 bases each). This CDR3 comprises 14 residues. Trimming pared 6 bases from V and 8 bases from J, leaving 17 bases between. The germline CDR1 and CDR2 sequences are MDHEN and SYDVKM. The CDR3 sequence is CASSQGGRGHIQYF. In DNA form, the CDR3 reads TGTGCCAGCAGCCAGGGCGGGCGCGGGCACATTCAGTACTTC.

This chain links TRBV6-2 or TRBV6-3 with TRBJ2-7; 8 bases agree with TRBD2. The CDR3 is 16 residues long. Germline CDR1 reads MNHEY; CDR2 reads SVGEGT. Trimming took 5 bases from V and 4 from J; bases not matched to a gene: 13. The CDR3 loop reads CASSTLGSGRGYEQYF. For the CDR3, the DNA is TGTGCCAGCAGTACCCTGGGGAGCGGGAGAGGGTACGAGCAGTACTTC.

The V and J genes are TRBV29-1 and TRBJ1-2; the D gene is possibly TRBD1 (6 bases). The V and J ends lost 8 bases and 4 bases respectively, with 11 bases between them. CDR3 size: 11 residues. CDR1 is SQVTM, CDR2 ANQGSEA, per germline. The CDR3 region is CSLRTAYGYTF. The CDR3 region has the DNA TGCAGCCTGCGGACAGCCTATGGCTACACCTTC.

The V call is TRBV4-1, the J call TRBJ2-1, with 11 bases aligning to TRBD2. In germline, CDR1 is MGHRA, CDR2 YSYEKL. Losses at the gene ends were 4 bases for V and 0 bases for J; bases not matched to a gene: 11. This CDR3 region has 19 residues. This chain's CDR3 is CASSPWGLAGGSSYNEQFF. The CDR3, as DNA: TGCGCCAGCAGCCCCTGGGGGCTAGCGGGAGGTAGCTCCTACAATGAGCAGTTCTTC.

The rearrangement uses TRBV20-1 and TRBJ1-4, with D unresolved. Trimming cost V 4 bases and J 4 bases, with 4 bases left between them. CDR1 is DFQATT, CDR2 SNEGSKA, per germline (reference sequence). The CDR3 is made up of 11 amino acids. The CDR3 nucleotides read TGCAGTGCTACCGATAATGAAAAACTGTTTTTT. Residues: CSATDNEKLFF.

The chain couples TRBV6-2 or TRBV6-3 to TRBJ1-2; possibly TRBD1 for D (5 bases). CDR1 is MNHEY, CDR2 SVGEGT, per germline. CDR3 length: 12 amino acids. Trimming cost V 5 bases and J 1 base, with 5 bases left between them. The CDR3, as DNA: TGTGCCAGCAGTAGGGGTAACTATGGCTACACCTTC. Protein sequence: CASSRGNYGYTF.

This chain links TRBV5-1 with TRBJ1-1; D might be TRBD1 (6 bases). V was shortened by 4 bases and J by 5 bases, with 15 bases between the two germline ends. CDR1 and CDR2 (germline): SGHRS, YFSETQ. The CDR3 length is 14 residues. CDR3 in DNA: TGCGCCAGCAGCCCCCCAGCAGGGGAAACTGAAGCTTTCTTT. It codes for CASSPPAGETEAFF.

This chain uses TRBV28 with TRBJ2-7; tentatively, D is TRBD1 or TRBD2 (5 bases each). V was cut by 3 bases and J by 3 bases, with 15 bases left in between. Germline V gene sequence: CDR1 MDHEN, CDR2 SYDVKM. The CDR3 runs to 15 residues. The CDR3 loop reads CASSFVGRENYEQYF. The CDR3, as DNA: TGTGCCAGCAGTTTTGTCGGCAGGGAGAACTACGAGCAGTACTTC. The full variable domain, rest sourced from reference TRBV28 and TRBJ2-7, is DVKVTQSSRYLVKRTGEKVFLECVQDMDHENMFWYRQDPGLGLRLIYFSYDVKMKEKGDIPEGYSVSREKKERFSLILESASTNQTSMYLCASSFVGRENYEQYFGPGTRLTVT.

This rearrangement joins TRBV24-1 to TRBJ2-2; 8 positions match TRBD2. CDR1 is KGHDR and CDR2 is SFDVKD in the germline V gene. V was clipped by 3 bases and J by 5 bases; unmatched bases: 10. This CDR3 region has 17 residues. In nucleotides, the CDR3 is TGTGCCACCAGTGATCTCAACGGGAGGGCCGAGACCGGGGAGCTGTTTTTT. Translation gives CATSDLNGRAETGELFF.

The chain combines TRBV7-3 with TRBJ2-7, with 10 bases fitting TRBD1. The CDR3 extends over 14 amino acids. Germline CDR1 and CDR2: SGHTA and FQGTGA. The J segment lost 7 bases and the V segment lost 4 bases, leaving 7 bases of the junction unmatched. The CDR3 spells CASSSGQGLGEQYF. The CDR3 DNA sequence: TGTGCCAGCAGCTCGGGACAGGGGCTTGGGGAGCAGTACTTC.

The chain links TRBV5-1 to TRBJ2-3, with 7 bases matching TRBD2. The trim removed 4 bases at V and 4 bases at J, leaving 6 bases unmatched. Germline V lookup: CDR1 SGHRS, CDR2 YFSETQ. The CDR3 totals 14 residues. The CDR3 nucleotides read TGCGCCAGCAGCCAAACACTAGCGCCAGATACGCAGTATTTT. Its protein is CASSQTLAPDTQYF.

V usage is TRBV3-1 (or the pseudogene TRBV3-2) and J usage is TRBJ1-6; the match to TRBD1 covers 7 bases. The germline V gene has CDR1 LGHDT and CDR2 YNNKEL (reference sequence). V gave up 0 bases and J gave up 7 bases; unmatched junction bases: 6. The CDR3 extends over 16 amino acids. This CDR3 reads CASSQDFDRVNSPLHF. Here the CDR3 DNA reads TGTGCCAGCAGCCAAGACTTTGACAGGGTAAATTCACCCCTCCACTTT.

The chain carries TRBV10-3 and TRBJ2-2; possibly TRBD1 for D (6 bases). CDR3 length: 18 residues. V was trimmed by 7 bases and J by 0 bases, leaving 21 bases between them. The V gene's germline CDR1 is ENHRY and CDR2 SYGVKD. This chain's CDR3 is CAITNEVQGEANTGELFF. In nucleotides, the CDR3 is TGTGCCATCACCAACGAAGTACAGGGCGAAGCGAACACCGGGGAGCTGTTTTTT.